This T cell receptor (beta chain) was sequenced in a study of regulatory T cells in long-lasting Graves disease. As for time point: newly diagnosed GD, antithyroid drugs for less than 3 months. The TCR library was prepared using RNA isolated from PBMCs. This clonotype was seen more than once but under ten times. Building the TCR beta libraries relied on iRepertoire HTBI primers, and CDR3 regions underwent Arm-PCR. A single record per CDR3 protein comes from TCRdb applying MiXCR to the multiplex PCR reads. In the table there are 510,000 or so distinct CDR3 sequences, around 13% of which are singletons. The V and J ends lost 0 bases and 3 bases respectively, with 15 bases between them. This CDR3 comprises 16 residues. CDR1 and CDR2 from the germline V gene are GTSNPN and SVGIG (reference sequence). The data were also submitted as part of a second study, on T cells in Graves' hyperthyroidism and ophthalmopathy.

The V gene is TRBV30, the J gene TRBJ2-4; weak D call: TRBD1 (6 bases). Sequencing used peripheral blood mononuclear cells (PBMCs), obtained at new diagnosis, from a patient treated with antithyroid drugs. The clonotype was recovered from a woman aged 30 to 39 with Graves disease. This CDR3 is CAWSVLGTNRKNIQYF. The CDR3 DNA sequence: TGTGCCTGGAGTGTACTAGGGACAAATCGCAAAAACATTCAGTACTTC.